This T cell receptor beta chain was sequenced in a study of T cell responses to AZD1222 COVID-19 vaccine. Study context: Pooled in the analysis were second doses at about 4 or about 12 weeks.

TCRdb's copy holds only in-frame clones and misses some; the assay was immunoSEQ multiplex PCR. In the table there are some 150,000 clones, approximately 93% of which are singletons. General observations from the study: There were repertoire samples only from the period after the peak T cell response. Reports say nearly half of spike-specific TCRs go after unmutated variant regions. Clonal diversity was possibly underestimated; the donors were predominantly white British and more often female.

Trimming removed 4 bases from V and 4 bases from J, with 13 bases in between. CDR3 length: 14 residues. Germline assignment: CDR1 ENHRY and CDR2 SYGVKD. About this clone itself: The antigen remains unidentified.

V gene TRBV10-3 combines with J gene TRBJ2-5; either TRBD1 or TRBD2 may supply D (5 bases each). The receptor was isolated from an adult in good health. The source material was peripheral blood, sampled on day 0 of AZD1222 vaccination. In DNA, the CDR3 is TGTGCCATCAGTGGGGGACGGGACGGAGAGACCCAGTACTTC. Its translation is CAISGGRDGETQYF.